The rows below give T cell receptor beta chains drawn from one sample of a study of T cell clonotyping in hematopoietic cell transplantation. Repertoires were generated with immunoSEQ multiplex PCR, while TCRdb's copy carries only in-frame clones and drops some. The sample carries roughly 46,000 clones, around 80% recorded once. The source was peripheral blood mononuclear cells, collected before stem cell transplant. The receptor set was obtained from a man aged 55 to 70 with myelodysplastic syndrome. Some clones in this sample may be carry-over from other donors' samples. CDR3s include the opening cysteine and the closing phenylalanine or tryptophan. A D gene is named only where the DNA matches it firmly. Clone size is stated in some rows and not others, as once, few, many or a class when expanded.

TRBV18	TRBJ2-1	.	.	CASSPPAVRNEQFF	TGTGCCAGCTCACCACCGGCAGTTCGGAATGAGCAGTTCTTC
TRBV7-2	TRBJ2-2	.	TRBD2	CASSLGPNGEGIGELFF	TGTGCCAGCAGCTTAGGACCCAACGGGGAGGGCATCGGGGAGCTGTTTTTT
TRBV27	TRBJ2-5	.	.	CASRGRLYLQETQYF	TGTGCCAGCAGGGGCAGGCTTTACCTTCAAGAGACCCAGTACTTC
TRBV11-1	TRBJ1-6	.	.	CASSLWGPNSPLHF	TGTGCCAGCAGCTTATGGGGGCCCAATTCACCCCTCCACTTT
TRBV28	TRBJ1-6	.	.	CASSPPQGGDSPLHF	TGTGCCAGCAGTCCCCCACAGGGTGGGGATTCACCCCTCCACTTT
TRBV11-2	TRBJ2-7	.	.	CASSPPSRGPWDEQYF	TGTGCCAGCAGCCCCCCATCCAGGGGTCCTTGGGACGAGCAGTACTTC
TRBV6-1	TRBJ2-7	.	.	CASTKRYEQYF	TGTGCCAGCACCAAAAGGTACGAGCAGTACTTC
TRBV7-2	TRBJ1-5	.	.	CASSSGQGPNQPQHF	TGTGCCAGCAGCTCAGGCCAGGGACCGAATCAGCCCCAGCATTTT
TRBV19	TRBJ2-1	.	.	CASSDNRLVNEQFF	TGTGCCAGTTCCGACAACAGGCTAGTCAATGAGCAGTTCTTC
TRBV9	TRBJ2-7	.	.	CASSQMTTLYEQYF	TGTGCCAGCAGCCAAATGACAACCCTTTACGAGCAGTACTTC
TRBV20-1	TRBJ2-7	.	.	CSARDGYEQYF	TGCAGTGCTAGAGACGGATACGAGCAGTACTTC
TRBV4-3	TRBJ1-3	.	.	CASSQANRDGNTIYF	TGCGCCAGCAGCCAAGCGAACAGGGATGGAAACACCATATATTTT
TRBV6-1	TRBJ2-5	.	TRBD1	CASSFRTGAETQYF	TGTGCCAGCAGTTTCCGGACAGGGGCGGAGACCCAGTACTTC
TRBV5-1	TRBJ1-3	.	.	CASSLDGLVGGNTIYF	TGCGCCAGCAGCTTGGACGGACTCGTTGGGGGAAACACCATATATTTT
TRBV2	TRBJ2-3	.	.	CASSEVAGSTDTQYF	TGTGCCAGCAGTGAGGTTGCGGGGAGCACAGATACGCAGTATTTT
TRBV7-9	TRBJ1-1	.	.	CASRRIMNTEAFF	TGTGCCAGCCGGCGGATCATGAACACTGAAGCTTTCTTT
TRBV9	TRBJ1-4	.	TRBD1	CASSTRDRADEKLFF	TGTGCCAGCAGCACAAGGGACAGGGCGGATGAAAAACTGTTTTTT
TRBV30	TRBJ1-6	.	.	CAWSTLRGLNSPLHF	TGTGCCTGGAGTACACTCAGGGGCCTGAATTCACCCCTCCACTTT
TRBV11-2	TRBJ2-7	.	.	CASTLRGGGEDEQYF	TGTGCCAGCACCCTCAGGGGGGGAGGTGAAGACGAGCAGTACTTC
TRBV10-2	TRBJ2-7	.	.	CASSEFPGQPYEQYF	TGCGCCAGCAGTGAGTTCCCGGGACAACCCTACGAGCAGTACTTC
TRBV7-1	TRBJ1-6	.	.	CASSSRRDGNSPLHF	TGTGCCAGCAGCTCCCGCCGGGACGGTAATTCACCCCTCCACTTT
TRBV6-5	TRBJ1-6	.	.	CASTSWTGRNSPLHF	TGTGCCAGCACCTCCTGGACGGGGAGGAATTCACCCCTCCACTTT
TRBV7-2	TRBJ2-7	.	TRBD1	CASSFRDRSYEQYF	TGTGCCAGCAGCTTCCGGGACAGGTCCTACGAGCAGTACTTC
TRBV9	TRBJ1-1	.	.	CASSARGRADTEAFF	TGTGCCAGCAGCGCGAGGGGCAGGGCGGACACTGAAGCTTTCTTT
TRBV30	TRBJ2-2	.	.	CAWSVLGGPVTGELFF	TGTGCCTGGAGTGTACTGGGGGGACCGGTCACCGGGGAGCTGTTTTTT
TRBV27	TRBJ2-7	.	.	CASSLSPGGYEQYF	TGTGCCAGCAGTTTATCGCCCGGGGGCTACGAGCAGTACTTC
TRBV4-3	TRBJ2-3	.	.	CASSHLGGDTQYF	TGCGCCAGCAGCCATTTAGGGGGGGATACGCAGTATTTT
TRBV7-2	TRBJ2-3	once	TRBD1	CASSPGTGGDTQYF	TGTGCCAGCAGCCCAGGTACAGGGGGTGATACGCAGTATTTT
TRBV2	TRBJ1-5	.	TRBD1	CASRTDRASNQPQHF	TGTGCCAGCAGGACGGACAGGGCGAGCAATCAGCCCCAGCATTTT
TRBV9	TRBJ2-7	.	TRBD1	CASSVGPGQGDYEQYF	TGTGCCAGCAGCGTAGGGCCGGGACAGGGTGACTACGAGCAGTACTTC
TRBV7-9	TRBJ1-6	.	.	CASSLGLYNSPLHF	TGTGCCAGCAGCCTCGGACTGTATAATTCACCCCTCCACTTT
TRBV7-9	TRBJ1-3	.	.	CASSLRTGEGNTIYF	TGTGCCAGCAGCCTACGAACGGGGGAGGGAAACACCATATATTTT
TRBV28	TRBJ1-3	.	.	CAIHGAGNTIYF	TGTGCCATCCACGGAGCTGGAAACACCATATATTTT
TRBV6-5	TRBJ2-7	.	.	CASSYRDSYEQYF	TGTGCCAGCAGTTACCGCGACAGCTACGAGCAGTACTTC
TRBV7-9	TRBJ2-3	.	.	CASSITPGGTDTQYF	TGTGCCAGCAGCATTACCCCGGGCGGCACAGATACGCAGTATTTT
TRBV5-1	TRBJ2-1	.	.	CASSLGDQNNEQFF	TGCGCCAGCAGCTTGGGGGACCAAAACAATGAGCAGTTCTTC
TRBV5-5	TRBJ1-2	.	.	CASSLPTEVPVYGYTF	TGTGCCAGCAGCTTGCCGACTGAGGTTCCCGTCTATGGCTACACCTTC
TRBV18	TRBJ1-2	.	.	CASSSPGNGYTF	TGTGCCAGCTCATCCCCTGGTAATGGCTACACCTTC
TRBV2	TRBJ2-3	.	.	CASSGSGTQYF	TGTGCCAGCAGTGGATCGGGTACGCAGTATTTT
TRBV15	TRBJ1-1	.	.	CATSRDRGMNTEAFF	TGTGCCACCAGCAGAGATCGGGGGATGAACACTGAAGCTTTCTTT
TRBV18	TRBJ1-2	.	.	CASSPTDSYGYTF	TGTGCCAGCTCACCGACGGACAGTTATGGCTACACCTTC
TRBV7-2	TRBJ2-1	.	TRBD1	CASSLGQGSYNEQFF	TGTGCCAGCAGCTTAGGACAGGGCTCCTACAATGAGCAGTTCTTC
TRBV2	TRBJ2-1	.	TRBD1	CASPGQGAYNEQFF	TGTGCCAGCCCCGGACAGGGGGCCTACAATGAGCAGTTCTTC
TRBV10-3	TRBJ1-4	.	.	CAISEDKGGEKLFF	TGTGCCATCAGTGAAGATAAGGGGGGAGAAAAACTGTTTTTT
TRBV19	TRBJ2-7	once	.	CASRPTGVSYEQYF	TGTGCCAGTAGGCCCACAGGAGTCTCCTACGAGCAGTACTTC
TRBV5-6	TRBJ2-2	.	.	CASSLSVNTGELFF	TGTGCCAGCAGCTTGTCTGTGAACACCGGGGAGCTGTTTTTT
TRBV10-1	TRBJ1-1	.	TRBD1	CASSEKGTGPLETEAFF	TGCGCCAGCAGTGAGAAGGGGACAGGGCCCTTAGAGACTGAAGCTTTCTTT
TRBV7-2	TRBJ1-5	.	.	CASSLQSSWDGNQPQHF	TGTGCCAGCAGCTTACAATCTTCATGGGATGGCAATCAGCCCCAGCATTTT
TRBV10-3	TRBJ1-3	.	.	CAISGEQGRVVGNTIYF	TGTGCCATCAGTGGAGAACAGGGACGGGTTGTTGGAAACACCATATATTTT
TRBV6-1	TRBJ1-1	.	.	CASSKRNTEAFF	TGTGCCAGCAGTAAAAGGAACACTGAAGCTTTCTTT
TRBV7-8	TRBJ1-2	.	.	CASSLSGTPNYGYTF	TGTGCCAGCAGCTTGTCCGGGACACCCAACTATGGCTACACCTTC
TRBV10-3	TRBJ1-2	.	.	CASRQSREDGYTF	TGTGCCAGCAGACAATCACGGGAGGACGGCTACACCTTC
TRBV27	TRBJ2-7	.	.	CASIGRGVDYEQYF	TGTGCCAGCATTGGAAGGGGTGTGGACTACGAGCAGTACTTC
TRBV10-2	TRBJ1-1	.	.	CASSETLNTEAFF	TGCGCCAGCAGTGAAACTCTGAACACTGAAGCTTTCTTT